This T cell receptor (beta chain) was identified during a study of blood T cells in healthy people across ages. Background on the study: Per two T cells, template switching captured roughly one barcoded beta molecule.

Alongside a J-beta primer mix, a sample-barcoded 5' primer served in a second PCR lasting 7 to 11 cycles. Each cDNA molecule carried a tag from a template-switch adaptor that contained 12 random nucleotides. TCRdb recomputed calls from the 5' RACE reads with MiXCR, one row per CDR3 protein. The sample contains about 1.7 million distinct CDR3 sequences, roughly 28% of which appear only once. Study-level results: More naive CD4+ cells and higher diversity were found in long-lived than in aged donors.

Trimming removed 1 base from V and 9 bases from J, with 13 bases in between. Germline CDR1 and CDR2: MNHNS and SASEGT. CDR3 size: 15 residues. With respect to this clonotype: What it recognizes is unknown.

The receptor was derived from a woman in her 30s in good health. Sequencing was performed on blood. The chain employs TRBV6-1 and TRBJ1-6; no firm D call. CDR3 region: CASSEDKGRSSPLHF. The DNA for the CDR3 is TGTGCCAGCAGTGAAGATAAGGGTCGAAGTTCACCCCTCCACTTT.